Described below is a single TCR beta chain sequence and its context. Germline trimming cut 5 bases from V and 2 bases from J; bases unmatched to any gene: 7. Looked up from germline, CDR1 is SEHNR and CDR2 is FQNEAQ (reference sequence). This CDR3 region has 17 residues. Data came from immunoSEQ multiplex PCR; TCRdb stores just in-frame clones and leaves some out. The sample yields just under 20,000 clones, roughly 81% seen once. This specimen belongs to a study of blood T cell repertoires in COVID-19. This chain links TRBV7-9 with TRBJ2-7; 15 nucleotides agree with TRBD2. The TCR was taken from a human donor with active COVID-19. The donor label of this sample is uncertain. Sequencing was performed on peripheral blood. CDR3 nucleotide sequence: TGTGCCAGCAGCGGGACTAGCGGGGGGCCGCTTACCTACGAGCAGTACTTC. Residues: CASSGTSGGPLTYEQYF.